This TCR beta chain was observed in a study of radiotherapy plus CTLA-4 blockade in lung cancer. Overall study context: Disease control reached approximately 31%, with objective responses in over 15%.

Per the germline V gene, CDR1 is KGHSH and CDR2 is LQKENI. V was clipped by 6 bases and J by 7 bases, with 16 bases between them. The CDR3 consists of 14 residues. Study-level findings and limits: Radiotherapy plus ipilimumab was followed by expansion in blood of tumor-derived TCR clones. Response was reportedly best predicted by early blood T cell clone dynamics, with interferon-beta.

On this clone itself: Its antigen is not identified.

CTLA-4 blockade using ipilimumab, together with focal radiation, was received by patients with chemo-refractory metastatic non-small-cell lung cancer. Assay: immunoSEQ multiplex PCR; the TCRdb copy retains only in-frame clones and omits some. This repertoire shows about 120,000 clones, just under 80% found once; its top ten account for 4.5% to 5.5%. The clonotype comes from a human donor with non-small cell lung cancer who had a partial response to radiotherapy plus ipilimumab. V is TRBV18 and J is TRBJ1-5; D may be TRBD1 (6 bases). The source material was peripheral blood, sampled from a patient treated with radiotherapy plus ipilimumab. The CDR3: CASSGRGLGQPQHF. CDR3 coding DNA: TGTGCCAGCTCTGGCAGGGGATTGGGGCAGCCCCAGCATTTT.